At least ten counts were recorded for the clone carrying this T cell receptor (beta chain). Antigen: not known. TCRdb ran MiXCR on the 5' RACE reads and lists one entry per CDR3 protein. The repertoire holds roughly 690,000 distinct CDR3 sequences, with around 5.7% as singletons. These data come from a study of identical twins. Study-level results: Analyses of zero insertions could, in part, be confounded by invariant MAIT and iNKT cells. Compared with models, monozygotic twins showed more out-of-frame TCR alpha sharing.

Trimming pared 4 bases from V and 5 bases from J, leaving 12 bases between. Germline V CDR1 and CDR2: LGHDT, YNNKEL (reference sequence). There are 13 residues in the CDR3. The J gene is TRBJ2-7, the V gene TRBV3-1; no firm D call. The receptor was isolated from a man between 18 and 29 years old in good health. Source material: naive T cells sorted from blood. DNA for the CDR3: TGTGCCAGCAGCCCTCCAGGTTTCGACGAGCAGTACTTC. This codes for CASSPPGFDEQYF.